The rows below give T cell receptor beta chains drawn from one sample of a study of blood T cells in healthy people across ages. TCRdb called the 5' RACE reads again in MiXCR, with one record for every CDR3 protein. The profile shows 600,000 or so distinct CDR3 sequences, 25% to 30% of them singletons. Sequenced input: blood. The source is a woman over 75 in good health. Each CDR3 is given with its conserved first and last residue. The D gene is left open where the match is weak. Size is stated for part of the rows, as once, few or many counts, or as a class when the clone is expanded.

size: .
V: TRBV4-1
D: TRBD2
J: TRBJ2-1
DNA: TGCGCCAGCAGCCCACAGTCGGGAGGGTACAATGAGCAGTTCTTC
CDR3: CASSPQSGGYNEQFF

size: .
V: TRBV28
D: .
J: TRBJ1-5
DNA: TGTGCCAGCAGTGTATCCGACGAGGGGAATCAGCCCCAGCATTTT
CDR3: CASSVSDEGNQPQHF

size: .
V: TRBV4-1
D: TRBD2
J: TRBJ2-2
DNA: TGCGCCAGCAGCTCTACTTCGCGGGGGGCGAGGACCGGGGAGCTGTTTTTT
CDR3: CASSSTSRGARTGELFF

size: few
V: TRBV12-3/TRBV12-4
D: .
J: TRBJ2-2
DNA: TGTGCCAGCAGTTTAAGGCAGGTAATCGCCGGGGAGCTGTTTTTT
CDR3: CASSLRQVIAGELFF

size: .
V: TRBV19
D: .
J: TRBJ1-1
DNA: TGTGCCAGTAGTATAGCAGGGCGGCCTGAAGCTTTCTTT
CDR3: CASSIAGRPEAFF

size: many
V: TRBV20-1
D: .
J: TRBJ2-7
DNA: TGCAGTGCTTCTGCAGGGATTATCTACGAGCAGTACTTC
CDR3: CSASAGIIYEQYF

size: once
V: TRBV20-1
D: TRBD2
J: TRBJ2-3
DNA: TGCAGTGCTTCGGGGGGGCTGGATACGCAGTATTTT
CDR3: CSASGGLDTQYF

size: many
V: TRBV15
D: TRBD1
J: TRBJ2-1
DNA: TGTGCCACCAGCGCCCACCGGACAGGGGTCGACAATGAGCAGTTCTTC
CDR3: CATSAHRTGVDNEQFF

size: .
V: TRBV20-1
D: TRBD1
J: TRBJ2-7
DNA: TGCAGTCCGCTAGAAATAGACAGGGGCTACGAGCAGTACTTC
CDR3: CSPLEIDRGYEQYF

size: few
V: TRBV4-1
D: .
J: TRBJ2-7
DNA: TGCGCCAGCAGCCAAGGGCTGCAGGGAACCTACGAGCAGTACTTC
CDR3: CASSQGLQGTYEQYF

size: .
V: TRBV11-2
D: TRBD1
J: TRBJ1-1
DNA: TGTGCCAGCAGCTTTTTCTTGACAGGGAGGAACACTGAAGCTTTCTTT
CDR3: CASSFFLTGRNTEAFF

size: .
V: TRBV10-3
D: TRBD2
J: TRBJ2-1
DNA: TGTGCCATCAGTGCGGGACTAGGGGAGACCCAGTTCTTC
CDR3: CAISAGLGETQFF

size: few
V: TRBV12-3/TRBV12-4
D: .
J: TRBJ1-1
DNA: TGTGCCAGCAGCACGGGACAATGGAACACTGAAGCTTTCTTT
CDR3: CASSTGQWNTEAFF

size: many
V: TRBV7-2
D: TRBD1
J: TRBJ1-1
DNA: TGTGCCAGCAGCTTAGTTGGCCAGGGGGGTGCTGAAGCTTTCTTT
CDR3: CASSLVGQGGAEAFF

size: .
V: TRBV2
D: .
J: TRBJ1-1
DNA: TGTGCCAGCAGTGAAGCGGACAGACCGAACACTGAAGCTTTCTTT
CDR3: CASSEADRPNTEAFF

size: many
V: TRBV7-8
D: .
J: TRBJ2-1
DNA: TGTGCCAGCAGCTTAGCTAATACAGGATCTGAGCAGTTCTTC
CDR3: CASSLANTGSEQFF

size: .
V: TRBV20-1
D: .
J: TRBJ2-7
DNA: TGCAGTGCTGGACAGGGGTGGGGTAAGCGGGAGACCCAGGACTTC
CDR3: CSAGQGWGKRETQDF

size: many
V: TRBV5-1
D: TRBD1
J: TRBJ2-7
DNA: TGCGCCAGCAGCTTGGCTTCTAACAGGGGCGACGAGCAGTACTTC
CDR3: CASSLASNRGDEQYF

size: many
V: TRBV20-1
D: .
J: TRBJ1-2
DNA: TGCAGTGCTGTCAGTTCTAACTATGGCTACACCTTC
CDR3: CSAVSSNYGYTF

size: many
V: TRBV5-1
D: .
J: TRBJ1-5
DNA: TGCGCCAGCAGCTTGGCAGGGGAGAGTCAGCCCCAGCATTTT
CDR3: CASSLAGESQPQHF

size: .
V: TRBV6-6
D: .
J: TRBJ2-1
DNA: TGTGCCAGCAGTTACCGAAGCAATGAGCAGTTCTTC
CDR3: CASSYRSNEQFF

size: .
V: TRBV5-1
D: TRBD1
J: TRBJ2-1
DNA: TGCGCCAGCAGCTTGCAGGGACAGGGTGGTGAGCAGTTCTTC
CDR3: CASSLQGQGGEQFF

size: .
V: TRBV7-2
D: .
J: TRBJ2-4
DNA: TGTGCCAGCAGCTTAAGACATTGTCCAGAAAACATTCAGTACTTC
CDR3: CASSLRHCPENIQYF

size: .
V: TRBV20-1
D: .
J: TRBJ2-1
DNA: TGCAGTGCTTTGGGCAATGAGCAGTTCTTC
CDR3: CSALGNEQFF

size: .
V: TRBV28
D: .
J: TRBJ2-3
DNA: TGTGCCAGCACCCCTTCCAGGGGCACAGATACGCAGTATTTT
CDR3: CASTPSRGTDTQYF

size: once
V: TRBV9
D: .
J: TRBJ1-1
DNA: TGTGCCAGCAGCGTAGGGGTAAGCACTGGAGCTTTCTTT
CDR3: CASSVGVSTGAFF

size: many
V: TRBV28
D: .
J: TRBJ2-7
DNA: TGTGCCAGCAGTGTAAGGGGCCTGTACGAGCAGTACTTC
CDR3: CASSVRGLYEQYF

size: .
V: TRBV19
D: TRBD1
J: TRBJ1-1
DNA: TGTGCCAGTAGTATAAGGACAGGGGAGGGAACTGAAGCTTTCTTT
CDR3: CASSIRTGEGTEAFF

size: .
V: TRBV7-8
D: .
J: TRBJ2-2
DNA: TGTGCCAGCACCCTCCGGGACCTCACTCAACCGCCGACCGGGGAGCTGTTTTTT
CDR3: CASTLRDLTQPPTGELFF

size: .
V: TRBV5-1
D: .
J: TRBJ2-2
DNA: TGCGCCAGCAGCTGGGACGCGCGGGGAGTTACCGGGGAGCTGTTTTTT
CDR3: CASSWDARGVTGELFF

size: many
V: TRBV5-5
D: .
J: TRBJ2-5
DNA: TGTGCCAGCAGCTTGGGAGCTCGTCTTCGAGGGTCGATCCAAGAGACCCAGTACTTC
CDR3: CASSLGARLRGSIQETQYF

size: many
V: TRBV7-2
D: TRBD2
J: TRBJ2-1
DNA: TGTGCCAGCAGCCTCCGGACTAGCGGGGGCCTCGTCAATGAGCAGTTCTTC
CDR3: CASSLRTSGGLVNEQFF

size: .
V: TRBV9
D: .
J: TRBJ1-5
DNA: TGTGCCGGCAGCTCGCATAGCAATCAGCCCCAGCATTTT
CDR3: CAGSSHSNQPQHF

size: few
V: TRBV6-5
D: .
J: TRBJ2-5
DNA: TGTGCCAGCAGTTACTCGGTGACTGGGGTAGAGACCCAGTACTTC
CDR3: CASSYSVTGVETQYF

size: many
V: TRBV7-9
D: .
J: TRBJ1-2
DNA: TGTGCCAGCAGCCGAAGTGGGGGCGTATTGTATGGCTACACCTTC
CDR3: CASSRSGGVLYGYTF

size: many
V: TRBV2
D: TRBD2
J: TRBJ2-1
DNA: TGTGCCAGCAGTCTATTTAGCGGGGGGGCCGATGAGCAGTTCTTC
CDR3: CASSLFSGGADEQFF

size: many
V: TRBV5-6
D: .
J: TRBJ1-6
DNA: TGTGCCAGCAGCTTGGGACAGGCCTTCTCCTATAATTCACCCCTCCACTTT
CDR3: CASSLGQAFSYNSPLHF

size: few
V: TRBV7-2
D: .
J: TRBJ2-3
DNA: TGTGCCAGCAGCTTAGGGGGGGTGGAGGGGGATACGCAGTATTTT
CDR3: CASSLGGVEGDTQYF

size: few
V: TRBV7-3
D: .
J: TRBJ2-7
DNA: TGTGCCAGCAGCTTAACCTGGGCGGTTGGCTCCTACAATGAGCAGTACTTC
CDR3: CASSLTWAVGSYNEQYF

size: .
V: TRBV5-1
D: TRBD2
J: TRBJ2-7
DNA: TGCGCCAGCAGCGGGGGACTAGCGGGGGCCAGCTCCTACGAGCAGTACTTC
CDR3: CASSGGLAGASSYEQYF

size: many
V: TRBV12-5
D: TRBD2
J: TRBJ2-1
DNA: TGTGCTAGTGGTTTGGCCCTAGCGGGGGGCTACAATGAGCAGTTCTTC
CDR3: CASGLALAGGYNEQFF

size: many
V: TRBV21-1
D: .
J: TRBJ1-5
DNA: TGTGCCAGCAGCGAAATAACAGGGGTCCATCAGCCCCAGCATTTT
CDR3: CASSEITGVHQPQHF

size: .
V: TRBV7-2
D: .
J: TRBJ2-1
DNA: TGTGCCAGCAGCTTAGCGCTTCTCTCCTACAATGAGCAGTTCTTC
CDR3: CASSLALLSYNEQFF

size: .
V: TRBV12-3/TRBV12-4
D: .
J: TRBJ2-7
DNA: TGTGCCAGCAGTTTAGCCAGGGTGGGAGCCTACGAGCAGTACTTC
CDR3: CASSLARVGAYEQYF

size: many
V: TRBV18
D: .
J: TRBJ2-1
DNA: TGTGCCAGCTCACCAACTATTCCGGGGGATGAGCAGTTCTTC
CDR3: CASSPTIPGDEQFF

size: few
V: TRBV7-8
D: .
J: TRBJ2-5
DNA: TGTGCCAGCAGCTATACAGAGCTGAGGGATGAGCAGTACTTC
CDR3: CASSYTELRDEQYF

size: many
V: TRBV7-2
D: .
J: TRBJ2-1
DNA: TGTGCCAGCAGCCCCGGACGGAGTTACAATGAGCAGTTCTTC
CDR3: CASSPGRSYNEQFF

size: .
V: TRBV4-1
D: TRBD2
J: TRBJ2-1
DNA: TGCGCCAGCAGCCAAGTAGCGGGAGGGGCCTACAATGAGCAGTTCTTC
CDR3: CASSQVAGGAYNEQFF

size: .
V: TRBV27
D: .
J: TRBJ2-5
DNA: TGTGCCAGCAGTTTCCTTAACCAAGAGACCCAGTACTTC
CDR3: CASSFLNQETQYF

size: few
V: TRBV6-2/TRBV6-3
D: TRBD2
J: TRBJ2-2
DNA: TGTGCCAGCAGTTCGCGGGGTAGCGGGGGGCCTGCGAACACCGGGGAGCTGTTTTTT
CDR3: CASSSRGSGGPANTGELFF

size: many
V: TRBV5-1
D: .
J: TRBJ2-3
DNA: TGCGCCAGCAGCTTCGAGGGGCGCAGCACAGATACGCAGTATTTT
CDR3: CASSFEGRSTDTQYF

size: .
V: TRBV7-9
D: TRBD2
J: TRBJ2-1
DNA: TGTGCCAGCAGCTTGTTAGGTTCGGCGGGGGAGAAACCATACAATGAGCAGTTCTTC
CDR3: CASSLLGSAGEKPYNEQFF

size: many
V: TRBV20-1
D: .
J: TRBJ2-3
DNA: TGCAGTGCTAGAGACCGACCCAGTACGCAGTATTTT
CDR3: CSARDRPSTQYF

size: many
V: TRBV27
D: .
J: TRBJ1-2
DNA: TGTGCCAGCAGTTATGGGGGGGGAGGCAGGAGGTCGAATGGCTACACCTTC
CDR3: CASSYGGGGRRSNGYTF

size: .
V: TRBV9
D: TRBD2
J: TRBJ2-2
DNA: TGTGCCAGCAGCGTAGGAGCGGGGGGGCCTCAGGCCGGGGAGCTGTTTTTT
CDR3: CASSVGAGGPQAGELFF

size: .
V: TRBV15
D: .
J: TRBJ2-1
DNA: TGTGCCACCAGCAGTGAGGGAGCCTACAATGAGCAGTTCTTC
CDR3: CATSSEGAYNEQFF